Below, 8 T cell receptor beta chains from the same sample are listed, as sequenced in a study of blood T cell repertoires in COVID-19. Profiling relied on immunoSEQ multiplex PCR, and the TCRdb table lists in-frame clones only, not all of them. The sample records 250,000 to 300,000 clones, around nine tenths being singletons. Sequencing used PBMCs or T cells enriched from blood (not recorded which). These receptors were collected from a woman in her fifties or sixties in a cohort exposed to, infected with or recovered from COVID-19 (not recorded which).

This clone has a single count. The chain carries TRBV3-1 (or the pseudogene TRBV3-2) and TRBJ1-5; D might be TRBD1 (5 bases). V gave up 2 bases and J gave up 0 bases, with 17 bases separating them. Germline V CDR1 and CDR2: LGHDT, YNNKEL (reference sequence). The CDR3 spans 18 residues. CDR3 coding DNA: TGTGCCAGCAGCCAACCCGGACATGGAAGATATAGCAATCAGCCCCAGCATTTT. This translates into CASSQPGHGRYSNQPQHF.

DNA of the CDR3: TGTGCCAGCAGCTTGGACAGGAGTTGGACAGATACGCAGTATTTT. Encoded protein: CASSLDRSWTDTQYF. The chain joins TRBV5-6 to TRBJ2-3; D possibly corresponds to TRBD1 (5 bases). Germline CDR1 is SGHDT and CDR2 is YYEEEE. Trimming left V 0 bases short and J 3 bases short, with 11 bases between. This CDR3 comprises 15 residues.

This clone was picked up one time. This rearrangement joins TRBV18 to TRBJ1-1; D is perhaps TRBD1 (5 bases). The germline gives CDR1 KGHSH, CDR2 LQKENI. Trimming removed 2 bases from V and 7 bases from J, with 11 bases in between. This CDR3 is 13 amino acids long. CDR3 sequence: CASSPKTALEAFF. CDR3 nucleotide sequence: TGTGCCAGCTCACCAAAGACAGCCCTTGAAGCTTTCTTT.

The chain uses TRBV11-2 and TRBJ2-1, with D perhaps matching TRBD2 (6 bases). Germline loops: CDR1 SGHAT, CDR2 FQNNGV. Trimming shortened V by 4 bases and J by 4 bases, and 14 bases separated the two germline ends. CDR3 length: 15 residues. CDR3 sequence reads: CASSSLSSVYNEQFF. In DNA, the CDR3 is TGTGCCAGCAGCTCCTTGTCTAGCGTTTACAATGAGCAGTTCTTC. Combining the CDR3 with reference TRBV11-2 and TRBJ2-1 gives the whole variable domain EAGVAQSPRYKIIEKRQSVAFWCNPISGHATLYWYQQILGQGPKLLIQFQNNGVVDDSQLPKDRFSAERLKGVDSTLKIQPAKLEDSAVYLCASSSLSSVYNEQFFGPGTRLTVL.

V and J are TRBV27 and TRBJ2-3, with a tentative D call TRBD2 (6 bases). The V gene's germline CDR1 is MNHEY and CDR2 SMNVEV (reference sequence). Trimming took off 7 bases at V and 5 bases at J, with 34 bases between the two ends. The CDR3 loop spans 20 amino acids. The DNA for the CDR3 is TGTGCCAGCACCCAAGGGTCTGGTAGAAGCTTGGTAGCGGAGGTAGATACGCAGTATTTT. Protein sequence: CASTQGSGRSLVAEVDTQYF.

The chain couples TRBV5-6 to TRBJ2-7; 12 bases agree with TRBD2. This CDR3 has 15 residues. Trimming cost V 4 bases and J 3 bases; bases outside gene matches: 5. CDR1 is SGHDT and CDR2 is YYEEEE in the germline V gene. CDR3 loop: CASSRRTSGNYEQYF. The CDR3 DNA is TGTGCCAGCAGCCGCCGGACTAGCGGGAACTACGAGCAGTACTTC. Looking up the rest from reference TRBV5-6 and TRBJ2-7 gives the full variable domain: DAGVTQSPTHLIKTRGQQVTLRCSPKSGHDTVSWYQQALGQGPQFIFQYYEEEERQRGNFPDRFSGHQFPNYSSELNVNALLLGDSALYLCASSRRTSGNYEQYFGPGTRLTVT.

This chain connects TRBV13 to TRBJ1-4; D is perhaps TRBD1 (6 bases). V lost 5 bases and J lost 4, with 11 bases in between. Per the germline V gene, CDR1 is PRHDT and CDR2 is FYEKMQ (reference sequence). CDR3 size: 14 residues. The CDR3 spells CASSLQGFNEKLFF. The CDR3 coding sequence is TGTGCCAGCAGCCTCCAGGGGTTTAATGAAAAACTGTTTTTT.

The chain uses TRBV4-3 and TRBJ2-7; tentatively, D is TRBD2 (6 bases). Germline V CDR1 and CDR2: LGHNA, YSLEER. CDR3 size: 18 residues. Trimming took 0 bases from V and 2 from J, leaving 20 bases between them. DNA for the CDR3: TGCGCCAGCAGCCAAGACTGGGGGGATGTGGGAGCGACCTACGAGCAGTACTTC. Translation: CASSQDWGDVGATYEQYF.